These 13 T cell receptor beta chains were sequenced from one sample in a study of cytomegalovirus exposure and HLA in healthy donors. This PCR relied on a set of 60 Vbeta primers and 13 Jbeta primers. Here immunoSEQ multiplex PCR was the method, and the copy in TCRdb shows in-frame clones only, minus some. The sample shows some 140,000 clones, approximately 87% of them seen only once. Sequences were obtained from PBMCs. The source of these receptors is a woman aged 25 to 39 in good health and CMV-seronegative.

This sequence joins TRBV4-1 and TRBJ2-2; TRBD2 agrees at 8 bases. V lost 1 base to trimming and J lost 5 bases; unmatched junction nucleotides: 6. Germline CDR1 MGHRA, CDR2 YSYEKL. The CDR3 extends over 16 amino acids. The CDR3 protein is CASSQVTSALTGELFF. In DNA, the CDR3 is TGCGCCAGCAGCCAAGTGACTAGCGCTTTAACCGGGGAGCTGTTTTTT.

V and J are TRBV5-1 and TRBJ2-1, with 9 bases identical to TRBD1. Looked up from germline, CDR1 is SGHRS and CDR2 is YFSETQ. The V gene end was trimmed by 5 bases and the J gene end by 2 bases; junction bases not matched to a gene: 8. This CDR3 region has 16 residues. The DNA of the CDR3 is TGCGCCAGCAGTCGAACAGGGGGCGGCACCTACAATGAGCAGTTCTTC. It codes for CASSRTGGGTYNEQFF.

The CDR3 is CASSIGINYGYTF. Here the CDR3 DNA reads TGTGCCAGCAGTATCGGGATCAACTATGGCTACACCTTC. The gene calls are TRBV28 and TRBJ1-2; D not certain. Germline CDR1 reads MDHEN; CDR2 reads SYDVKM. The CDR3 is made up of 13 amino acids. Deletions cut 5 bases from V and 2 bases from J, with 9 bases between.

The chain recombines TRBV7-8 with TRBJ2-2, with 8 bases aligning to TRBD2. The germline V gene encodes CDR1 SGHVS and CDR2 FQNEAQ. CDR3 length equals 15 residues. The V and J ends lost 4 bases and 3 bases, in that order; junction bases with no gene match: 4. The CDR3 loop is CASSYVGGDTGELFF. The CDR3 DNA sequence: TGTGCCAGCAGCTACGTCGGGGGGGACACCGGGGAGCTGTTTTTT.

This chain connects TRBV5-6 to TRBJ2-5; 8 nucleotides match TRBD2. The J call may be in error: the DNA end matches TRBJ2-7 better. The length of the CDR3 is 15 residues. CDR1 SGHDT and CDR2 YYEEEE come from the germline V gene. CDR3 sequence (DNA): TGTGCCAGCAGCTTGTTTGGGACTAGTTCCTACGAGCAGTACTTC. Its protein product is CASSLFGTSSYEQYF.

The V gene is TRBV15, the J gene TRBJ2-1; TRBD2 is a possible D gene (5 bases). The ends were cut back, 1 base at V and 9 bases at J, with 19 bases in the middle. Germline CDR1 reads LNHNV; CDR2 reads YYDKDF (reference sequence). This CDR3 is 16 amino acids long. CDR3 sequence (DNA): TGTGCCACCAGCAGAGCTCTCGGGTGGGAGAGCGCTGAGCAGTTCTTC. Translated, it gives CATSRALGWESAEQFF.

The V gene is TRBV7-9, the J gene TRBJ1-5, with D possibly TRBD1 on 6 matching bases. Trimming left V 5 bases short and J 9 bases short, with 20 bases between. The CDR3 is 15 amino acids. CDR1 is SEHNR and CDR2 is FQNEAQ in the germline V gene (reference sequence). The CDR3 nucleotides are TGTGCCAGCAGCCCTGGCGGGGGGCTGGGGATGCCCCAGCATTTT. Amino acid sequence: CASSPGGGLGMPQHF.

The CDR3 DNA is TGCGCCAGCCGAGGACTAGGCAACAATGAGCAGTTCTTC. Protein product: CASRGLGNNEQFF. This chain joins TRBV10-1 and TRBJ2-1; 7 positions agree with TRBD2. CDR1 is WNHNN, CDR2 SYGVQD, per germline (reference sequence). V was pared by 8 bases and J by 5 bases, with 6 bases of the junction left unmatched. The CDR3 is 13 residues long.

The chain joins TRBV19 to TRBJ2-1; D uncertain. V was pared by 1 base and J by 7 bases, with 14 bases between. The CDR3 covers 15 residues. Germline CDR1 and CDR2: LNHDA and SQIVND (reference sequence). CDR3 coding DNA: TGTGCCAGTAGTATAGGTACAATAGCTGTAAATGAGCAGTTCTTC. Protein: CASSIGTIAVNEQFF.

This chain links TRBV25-1 with TRBJ2-5; 9 nucleotides line up with TRBD1. V lost 11 bases and J lost 2; bases outside the gene matches: 18. This CDR3 comprises 17 residues. CDR1 is MGHDK and CDR2 is SYGVNS in the germline V gene. In DNA, the CDR3 is TGTGCCCGAGGGACAGGGAATTTCCCAAATACTCAAGAGACCCAGTACTTC. Its translation is CARGTGNFPNTQETQYF.

The chain employs TRBV28 and TRBJ2-3; 8 bases are shared with TRBD1. Germline values: CDR1 MDHEN, CDR2 SYDVKM. After removal of 6 bases from V and 7 bases from J, the junction contained 15 bases not matched to a gene. The CDR3 consists of 16 residues. The CDR3 sequence is CASRSGKGQGLYTQYF. The DNA for the CDR3 is TGTGCCAGCAGGTCCGGAAAAGGACAGGGCCTTTATACGCAGTATTTT.

V and J are TRBV5-1 and TRBJ2-7; 7 bases are a match to TRBD1. V trimming: 0 bases; J trimming: 1 base; junction bases outside the gene matches: 1. CDR3 size: 14 residues. The germline V gene has CDR1 SGHRS and CDR2 YFSETQ. For the CDR3, the DNA is TGCGCCAGCAGCTTGGGACAGGGTTCCTACGAGCAGTACTTC. It specifies CASSLGQGSYEQYF.

This chain uses TRBV7-9 with TRBJ2-5, with a weak D call TRBD1 (6 bases). Gene TRBJ2-7 matches the end of the DNA better, so the J call may be wrong. The germline V gene encodes CDR1 SEHNR and CDR2 FQNEAQ (reference sequence). The CDR3 sequence is 14 residues long. CDR3 sequence (DNA): TGTGCCAGCAGCCATGACAGGACCACCTACGAGCAGTACTTC. It yields the protein CASSHDRTTYEQYF.